What follows is one TCR beta chain and its context. The data are from a study of cytomegalovirus exposure and HLA in healthy donors. The CDR3 totals 15 residues. Germline values: CDR1 SGHTA, CDR2 FQGNSA. The germline V and J ends were trimmed by 5 bases and 4 bases, with 17 bases remaining between them. The primer mix had 60 Vbeta and 13 Jbeta primers. TCRdb's copy holds only in-frame clones and misses some; the assay was immunoSEQ multiplex PCR. This sample has 85,000 to 100,000 clones, with about four fifths found just once. The receptor comes from a human donor in good health. Sequencing was performed on PBMCs. The genes are TRBV7-2 and TRBJ1-2; D perhaps matches TRBD1 (5 bases). The CDR3 region has the DNA TGTGCCAGCAGCCAGAGCGTCGGGGGAACCTATGGCTACACCTTC. Amino acid sequence: CASSQSVGGTYGYTF.